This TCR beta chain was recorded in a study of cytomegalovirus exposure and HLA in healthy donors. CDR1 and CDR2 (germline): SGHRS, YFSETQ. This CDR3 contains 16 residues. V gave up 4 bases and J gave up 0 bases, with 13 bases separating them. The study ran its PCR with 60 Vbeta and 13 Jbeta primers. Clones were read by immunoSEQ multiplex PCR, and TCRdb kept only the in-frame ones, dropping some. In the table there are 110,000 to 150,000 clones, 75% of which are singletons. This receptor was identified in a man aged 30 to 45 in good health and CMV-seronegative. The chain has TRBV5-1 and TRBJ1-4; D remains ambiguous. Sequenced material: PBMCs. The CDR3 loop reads CASSLGSTATNEKLFF. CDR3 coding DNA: TGCGCCAGCAGCCTGGGGAGCACCGCAACTAATGAAAAACTGTTTTTT.